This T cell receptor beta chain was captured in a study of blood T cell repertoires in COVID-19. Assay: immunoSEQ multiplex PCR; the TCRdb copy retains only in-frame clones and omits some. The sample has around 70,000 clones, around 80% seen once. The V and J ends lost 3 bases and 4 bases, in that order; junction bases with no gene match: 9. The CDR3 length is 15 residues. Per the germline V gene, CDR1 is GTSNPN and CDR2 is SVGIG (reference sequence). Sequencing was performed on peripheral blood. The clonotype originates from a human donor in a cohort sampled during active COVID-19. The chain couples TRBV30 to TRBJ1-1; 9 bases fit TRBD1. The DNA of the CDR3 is TGTGCCTGGAGCGTGGGAAACAGGGGGCTCACTGAAGCTTTCTTT. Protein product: CAWSVGNRGLTEAFF.